One sample yielded the 27 T cell receptor beta chains listed below, sequenced in a study of shared clonotypes between healthy human individuals. The repertoire was sequenced with immunoSEQ multiplex PCR; TCRdb's copy has only in-frame clones and lacks some. The sample holds approximately 2,000,000 clones, 85% to 95% seen once. The sequencing sample was made of naive CD4+ T cells from PBMCs. Subset in this sample: CD45RA+ positively selected. The receptors were sampled from a man between 18 and 29 years old in good health. Some clones in this sample may be carry-over from other donors' samples.

A word on this clone: Within the sample, other DNA sequences also encode this same CDR3. DNA of the CDR3: TGTGCCAGCAGCTTAATACCTGGCGACCAAGAGACCCAGTACTTC. Residues: CASSLIPGDQETQYF. The rearrangement links TRBV7-3 to TRBJ2-5; the D is unclear. Germline CDR1 is SGHTA and CDR2 is FQGTGA. The CDR3 is 15 residues long. V was clipped by 1 base and J by 0 bases, with 9 bases between them.

The rearrangement links TRBV19 to TRBJ2-1, with 8 bases fitting TRBD2. The germline gives CDR1 LNHDA, CDR2 SQIVND (reference sequence). V trimming: 3 bases; J trimming: 8 bases; junction bases outside the gene matches: 3. This CDR3 is built from 13 residues. CDR3 coding DNA: TGTGCCAGTAGTATGTTACTAGCGGATGAGCAGTTCTTC. It encodes CASSMLLADEQFF.

The V call is TRBV2, the J call TRBJ2-1, with TRBD2 matching 14 bases. Germline CDR1 SNHLY, CDR2 FYNNEI. This CDR3 comprises 16 residues. The V gene end was trimmed by 10 bases and the J gene end by 8 bases; junction bases not matched to a gene: 13. DNA of the CDR3: TGTGCCACCACATCTAAAGGACTAGCGGGAGGATATGAGCAGTTCTTC. Translating it yields CATTSKGLAGGYEQFF.

In this sample, this clone turned up once. V is TRBV30 and J is TRBJ1-6, with D perhaps matching TRBD1 (6 bases). The CDR3 is 15 residues long. The germline gives CDR1 GTSNPN, CDR2 SVGIG (reference sequence). Trimming stripped 2 bases from V and 10 bases from J, with 18 bases between. CDR3 residues: CAWSPFGAGESPLHF. As DNA, the CDR3 is TGTGCCTGGAGTCCTTTCGGGGCAGGGGAGTCACCCCTCCACTTT.

The rearrangement joins TRBV6-1 to TRBJ1-4, with a weak D call TRBD1 (5 bases). Germline CDR1 and CDR2: MNHNS and SASEGT. The CDR3 is 13 amino acids. Trimming left V 6 bases short and J 5 bases short, with 10 bases between. The CDR3 protein is CASRTGANEKLFF. CDR3 DNA sequence: TGTGCCAGCAGGACCGGGGCCAATGAAAAACTGTTTTTT.

The chain has TRBV30 and TRBJ2-3, with TRBD1 matching 9 bases. This CDR3 spans 13 amino acids. The V gene's germline CDR1 is GTSNPN and CDR2 SVGIG (reference sequence). V dropped 8 bases and J dropped 3; count of bases not matched to a gene: 6. The CDR3 sequence is CAADRGSTDTQYF. The DNA for the CDR3 is TGTGCCGCGGACAGGGGTAGTACAGATACGCAGTATTTT.

This chain uses TRBV7-2 with TRBJ1-1, with D unresolved. Trimming left V 4 bases short and J 4 bases short, with 7 bases between. This CDR3 has 12 amino acids. From germline, CDR1 is SGHTA and CDR2 FQGNSA. CDR3 sequence reads: CASSSRRTEAFF. The CDR3 DNA is TGTGCCAGCAGCTCTAGGCGCACTGAAGCTTTCTTT.

The chain is built from TRBV5-8 and TRBJ2-7; 12 bases map to TRBD2. Trimming at V came to 0 bases and at J to 5 bases, leaving 3 bases not matched to a gene. The CDR3 is 15 amino acids. Germline assignment: CDR1 SGHTS and CDR2 YDEGEE. In nucleotides, the CDR3 is TGTGCCAGCAGCTTGGGACTAGCGGGAGCTGACGAGCAGTACTTC. Its protein product is CASSLGLAGADEQYF.

The V and J genes are TRBV5-6 and TRBJ1-4, with 9 bases fitting TRBD1. The germline gives CDR1 SGHDT, CDR2 YYEEEE. The junction had 6 bases not matched to a gene; V was cut back by 5 bases and J by 7 bases. This CDR3 comprises 14 residues. In DNA, the CDR3 is TGTGCCAGCAGGGCCACAGGGGGCTCTGAAAAACTGTTTTTT. It codes for CASRATGGSEKLFF.

J is TRBJ2-7 and V is TRBV19; perhaps TRBD2 as D (7 bases). Trimming pared 7 bases from V and 2 bases from J, leaving 15 bases between. The CDR3 spans 14 residues. Germline V gene data show CDR1 as LNHDA and CDR2 as SQIVND (reference sequence). Here the CDR3 DNA reads TGTGCCAGTAATCCAGGCGGGGGCGCCTACGAGCAGTACTTC. It translates to CASNPGGGAYEQYF.

The V gene is TRBV4-1, the J gene TRBJ2-1; TRBD1 aligns across 9 bases. Germline values: CDR1 MGHRA, CDR2 YSYEKL. V lost 2 bases and J lost 9; bases outside the gene matches: 5. CDR3 length equals 14 residues. This CDR3 is CASSQRQGDSEQFF. In nucleotides, the CDR3 is TGCGCCAGCAGCCAAAGACAGGGGGATAGTGAGCAGTTCTTC.

This rearrangement joins TRBV15 to TRBJ1-2, with 9 bases aligning to TRBD1. The germline V gene has CDR1 LNHNV and CDR2 YYDKDF (reference sequence). V was pared by 3 bases and J by 2 bases, with 4 bases of the junction left unmatched. This CDR3 has 15 amino acids. The DNA of the CDR3 is TGTGCCACCAGCAGGGAAGACAGGGGGAACTATGGCTACACCTTC. This codes for CATSREDRGNYGYTF.

J is TRBJ2-5 and V is TRBV15; D not resolved. The CDR3 is 12 residues long. V dropped 2 bases and J dropped 2 bases, with 3 bases sitting between them. The germline V gene has CDR1 LNHNV and CDR2 YYDKDF (reference sequence). The CDR3 coding sequence is TGTGCCACCAGCAGACAACAAGAGACCCAGTACTTC. It codes for CATSRQQETQYF.

This clone was detected once. The J gene is TRBJ1-1, the V gene TRBV28, with D perhaps matching TRBD1 (5 bases). V lost 6 bases and J 5 bases, leaving 19 bases between the germline ends. Germline V gene data show CDR1 as MDHEN and CDR2 as SYDVKM. This CDR3 is 15 amino acids long. CDR3 nucleotide sequence: TGTGCCAGCAGCACTCGGCGGGGGGGGAAAACTGAAGCTTTCTTT. Encoded protein: CASSTRRGGKTEAFF. Full variable domain (missing parts from reference TRBV28 and TRBJ1-1): DVKVTQSSRYLVKRTGEKVFLECVQDMDHENMFWYRQDPGLGLRLIYFSYDVKMKEKGDIPEGYSVSREKKERFSLILESASTNQTSMYLCASSTRRGGKTEAFFGQGTRLTVV.

The V and J genes are TRBV28 and TRBJ1-2, with D possibly TRBD1 on 5 matching bases. The CDR3 totals 10 residues. CDR1 and CDR2 from the germline V gene are MDHEN and SYDVKM. Trimming cost V 8 bases and J 9 bases, with 10 bases left between them. The CDR3 spells CASYGASYTF. The CDR3 DNA reads as TGTGCCAGCTATGGGGCCAGCTACACCTTC.

J is TRBJ2-5 and V is TRBV2; D is tentatively TRBD1 or TRBD2 (5 bases each). Germline V gives CDR1 SNHLY, CDR2 FYNNEI. V lost 5 bases to trimming and J lost 1 base, with 14 bases between them. The CDR3 runs 15 residues. CDR3 nucleotides: TGTGCCAGCAGTCTTAATACGGGACCCCAAGAGACCCAGTACTTC. It is translated as CASSLNTGPQETQYF.

This chain connects TRBV7-3 to TRBJ2-7, with D hard to call. Trimming stripped 2 bases from V and 0 bases from J, with 11 bases between. The CDR3 contains 15 residues. Germline CDR1 and CDR2: SGHTA and FQGTGA. This chain's CDR3 is CASSLWAGNSYEQYF. The CDR3 region has the DNA TGTGCCAGCAGCTTATGGGCAGGCAACTCCTACGAGCAGTACTTC.

A note on this clone: This sample includes further DNA sequences coding for the same CDR3. CDR3 in DNA: TGTGCCAGCAGTTATGGACTAGCGGGCACAGATACGCAGTATTTT. Amino acid sequence: CASSYGLAGTDTQYF. This chain joins TRBV6-5 and TRBJ2-3, with 10 bases matching TRBD2. With V trimmed by 3 bases and J by 1 base, 1 base remained unmatched. Germline loops: CDR1 MNHEY, CDR2 SVGAGI. The CDR3 has 15 residues.

This clone was observed a few times. The V call is TRBV18, the J call TRBJ2-1, with 8 bases fitting TRBD2. The length of the CDR3 is 15 residues. The junction had 11 bases not matched to a gene; V was cut back by 8 bases and J by 5 bases. Germline V gene data show CDR1 as KGHSH and CDR2 as LQKENI. CDR3 DNA: TGTGCCAGCCGGCTCGGGACTAGTATTCACAATGAGCAGTTCTTC. It yields the protein CASRLGTSIHNEQFF.

This clone was detected only once. The J gene is TRBJ2-1, the V gene TRBV21-1; the D segment call TRBD1 is taken from the table without a DNA check. TRBV21-1 is a listed pseudogene. The CDR3 runs to 14 residues. CDR3: CASSKGKTPGEQFF. Written as DNA, the CDR3 is TGTGCCAGCAGCAAAGGAAAGACTCCAGGGGAGCAGTTCTTC.

The chain uses TRBV23-1 and TRBJ2-7; possibly TRBD1 for D (6 bases). TRBV23-1 is an ORF, with its function uncertain. V dropped 4 bases and J dropped 6 bases, with 10 bases sitting between them. The CDR3 extends over 12 amino acids. The CDR3 protein is CASSPRDTEQYF. The CDR3, as DNA: TGCGCCAGCAGTCCCCGGGACACCGAGCAGTACTTC.

The chain uses TRBV27 and TRBJ2-2; unclear D gene. The CDR3 has 14 amino acids. The germline gives CDR1 MNHEY, CDR2 SMNVEV (reference sequence). Trimming took off 0 bases at V and 9 bases at J, with 11 bases between the two ends. CDR3: CASSLSRFARELFF. In DNA, the CDR3 is TGTGCCAGCAGTTTATCTAGGTTCGCCCGGGAGCTGTTTTTT.

A remark on this clone: Other DNA sequences in this sample translate to the same CDR3. This chain's CDR3 is CAWRGGSSYNEQFF. CDR3 sequence (DNA): TGTGCCTGGAGGGGGGGTAGCTCCTACAATGAGCAGTTCTTC. The chain recombines TRBV30 with TRBJ2-1, with D perhaps matching TRBD2 (6 bases). CDR3 length: 14 amino acids. The V gene's germline CDR1 is GTSNPN and CDR2 SVGIG (reference sequence). Deletions cut 3 bases from V and 0 bases from J, with 9 bases between.

The V call is TRBV5-6, the J call TRBJ2-3, with 7 nucleotides matching TRBD2. Germline trimming cut 0 bases from V and 14 bases from J; bases unmatched to any gene: 15. The CDR3 extends over 15 amino acids. The germline CDR1 and CDR2 sequences are SGHDT and YYEEEE. The CDR3: CASSLAGTGGGALYF. The CDR3 coding sequence is TGTGCCAGCAGCTTGGCCGGGACGGGGGGAGGGGCCCTGTATTTT. Looking up the rest from reference TRBV5-6 and TRBJ2-3 gives the full variable domain: DAGVTQSPTHLIKTRGQQVTLRCSPKSGHDTVSWYQQALGQGPQFIFQYYEEEERQRGNFPDRFSGHQFPNYSSELNVNALLLGDSALYLCASSLAGTGGGALYFGPGTRLTVL.

This clone was counted once. The chain combines TRBV5-5 with TRBJ2-3; D is possibly TRBD1 (6 bases). Per germline, CDR1 SGHKS and CDR2 YYEKEE (reference sequence). This CDR3 region has 19 residues. Trimming removed 3 bases at V and 2 bases at J, with 25 bases between. The CDR3 nucleotides read TGTGCCAGCAGCTCTCTGTGGGGAACGGGAACAGGGTACACAGATACGCAGTATTTT. This codes for CASSSLWGTGTGYTDTQYF.

This clone was observed a single time. Other DNA sequences in the same sample also yield this CDR3. The chain has TRBV6-6 and TRBJ2-7, with 8 bases aligning to TRBD2. Germline CDR1 reads MNHNY; CDR2 reads SVGAGI (reference sequence). Trimming at V came to 3 bases and at J to 4 bases, leaving 8 bases not matched to a gene. The length of the CDR3 is 15 residues. In DNA, the CDR3 is TGTGCCAGCAGTTATGGACGGGAGGGCCGGTACGAGCAGTACTTC. It translates to CASSYGREGRYEQYF.

This clone was seen a few times. The V and J genes are TRBV30 and TRBJ1-3; D gene uncertain. The CDR3 extends over 11 amino acids. V lost 4 bases, J lost 0 bases, and 1 base lay in between. Germline CDR1 GTSNPN, CDR2 SVGIG (reference sequence). CDR3 nucleotides: TGTGCCTGGATCTCTGGAAACACCATATATTTT. Translation gives CAWISGNTIYF.